This entry lists 25 T cell receptor beta chains sequenced from one sample in a study of blood T cell repertoires in COVID-19 (dated by TCRdb to about 2020). The library was built by means of the immunoSEQ multiplex PCR assay. Entries here come from immuneACCESS through TCRdb and include only in-frame sequences with V and J called. Some clones fail to appear in such tables; in the studies checked, an unresolved V gene covers under half of the shortfall, and the cause of the remainder is unknown. The sample has 18,000 or so clones on record, about 88% of them singletons. 9.8% of the sample is taken by the ten largest. Sequencing was carried out using peripheral blood. All receptors derive from a man aged 40-49 years with active COVID-19.

The chain carries TRBV7-3 and TRBJ2-2, with 13 bases that match TRBD2. The germline gives CDR1 SGHTA, CDR2 FQGTGA. Trimming took 4 bases from V and 0 from J; bases not matched to a gene: 5. This CDR3 has 18 amino acids. The CDR3 coding sequence is TGTGCCAGCAGCTACGCGGGACTAGCGGGATCGAACACCGGGGAGCTGTTTTTT. It specifies CASSYAGLAGSNTGELFF. Looking up the rest from reference TRBV7-3 and TRBJ2-2 gives the full variable domain: GAGVSQTPSNKVTEKGKYVELRCDPISGHTALYWYRQSLGQGPEFLIYFQGTGAADDSGLPNDRFFAVRPEGSVSTLKIQRTERGDSAVYLCASSYAGLAGSNTGELFFGEGSRLTVL.

The chain employs TRBV30 and TRBJ1-6; D might be TRBD1 (6 bases). Germline assignment: CDR1 GTSNPN and CDR2 SVGIG (reference sequence). The CDR3 is made up of 15 amino acids. V dropped 1 base and J dropped 7 bases, with 14 bases sitting between them. CDR3 DNA: TGTGCCTGGAGTGACCCAGGGGCTTGGAATTCACCCCTCCACTTT. Translated, it gives CAWSDPGAWNSPLHF.

In its sample, this clone was seen a few times. The junction shows a germline mismatch at one end, possibly a read error. V and J are TRBV6-1 and TRBJ2-7; the match to TRBD2 covers 9 bases. CDR3 length: 15 residues. Germline V CDR1 and CDR2: MNHNS, SASEGT. DNA of the CDR3: TGTGCCAGCAGGGAAGCGGGAGGTAGCTCCTACGAGCAGTACTTC. Protein: CASREAGGSSYEQYF.

This clone is medium-sized (0.01 to 0.1%) within its sample. The rearrangement links TRBV10-3 to TRBJ1-2, with D tentatively TRBD1 (5 bases). Between the trimmed V and J ends, which lost 2 bases and 4 bases, there was a span of 11 bases. Germline assignment: CDR1 ENHRY and CDR2 SYGVKD. The CDR3 runs to 14 residues. As DNA, the CDR3 is TGTGCCATCAGTGAGGGGCAGGGCGGCTATGGCTACACCTTC. Residues: CAISEGQGGYGYTF.

The rearrangement links TRBV12-3 or TRBV12-4 to TRBJ2-5; possible D gene TRBD2, 6 bases. The CDR3 extends over 13 amino acids. V lost 7 bases, J lost 3 bases, and 12 bases lay in between. The CDR3 reads CASKNPGEETQYF. The CDR3 bases are TGTGCCAGCAAAAACCCGGGAGAAGAGACCCAGTACTTC.

The CDR3 bases are TGTGCCAGCAGCTTGAGAGGGACATCCCACGAGCAGTACTTC. Translation gives CASSLRGTSHEQYF. V gene TRBV5-5 combines with J gene TRBJ2-7; possibly TRBD1 for D (6 bases). The CDR3 runs 14 residues. Deletions cut 1 base from V and 5 bases from J, with 13 bases between. Germline V gene sequence: CDR1 SGHKS, CDR2 YYEKEE (reference sequence).

The chain uses TRBV6-5 and TRBJ2-5; TRBD1 matches at 8 bases. Germline V gene lookup returns CDR1 MNHEY and CDR2 SVGAGI. J gave up 5 bases and V 2 bases, and 4 bases lay outside the gene matches. There are 14 residues in the CDR3. In DNA form, the CDR3 reads TGTGCCAGCAGTTACCAGGGGGCGAGGGAGACCCAGTACTTC. This codes for CASSYQGARETQYF.

The chain combines TRBV10-3 with TRBJ1-3; 8 bases map to TRBD1. This CDR3 is 14 amino acids long. Trimming cost V 3 bases and J 6 bases; bases outside gene matches: 4. Germline values: CDR1 ENHRY, CDR2 SYGVKD. CDR3 protein: CAISERQGLNTIYF. In DNA, the CDR3 is TGTGCCATCAGTGAACGACAGGGGTTAAACACCATATATTTT.

The chain has TRBV24-1 and TRBJ2-1; 9 nucleotides match TRBD1. This CDR3 is built from 16 residues. V lost 4 bases to trimming and J lost 2 bases; unmatched junction nucleotides: 5. The germline V gene has CDR1 KGHDR and CDR2 SFDVKD. CDR3 loop: CATSETQGAPYNEQFF. The CDR3 nucleotides read TGTGCCACCAGTGAAACACAGGGGGCACCCTACAATGAGCAGTTCTTC.

The chain has TRBV18 and TRBJ1-3; D call uncertain. The CDR3 length is 13 residues. V lost 4 bases and J 8 bases, leaving 12 bases between the germline ends. Germline assignment: CDR1 KGHSH and CDR2 LQKENI. DNA of the CDR3: TGTGCCAGCTCACGCGAGGTCGTAGACACCATATATTTT. Translation gives CASSREVVDTIYF.

Only one count was recorded for this clone. The V call is TRBV6-5, the J call TRBJ2-5, with TRBD1 as a possible D gene (5 bases). The CDR3 has 14 amino acids. Germline assignment: CDR1 MNHEY and CDR2 SVGAGI. With 4 bases removed from V and 3 bases from J, the gap between germline ends came to 12 bases. The CDR3 DNA follows: TGTGCCAGCAGTTCTTTGACAGTTGAAGAGACCCAGTACTTC. It translates to CASSSLTVEETQYF.

The CDR3 protein is CASSFPSYEQYF. The CDR3 DNA follows: TGTGCCAGCAGCTTTCCTTCCTACGAGCAGTACTTC. The chain recombines TRBV7-2 with TRBJ2-7; the D is unclear. The ends were cut back, 3 bases at V and 1 base at J, with 4 bases in the middle. This CDR3 region has 12 residues. The germline V gene encodes CDR1 SGHTA and CDR2 FQGNSA.

The rearrangement links TRBV19 to TRBJ2-7, with 10 positions matching TRBD2. Per the germline V gene, CDR1 is LNHDA and CDR2 is SQIVND (reference sequence). This CDR3 has 15 residues. V shed 3 bases and J 4 bases; nucleotides not matched to a gene: 6. The CDR3 protein is CASSIIAGGRYEQYF. CDR3 nucleotide sequence: TGTGCCAGTAGTATCATAGCGGGAGGCCGTTACGAGCAGTACTTC.

The chain joins TRBV27 to TRBJ2-1; TRBD2 aligns across 11 bases. Germline assignment: CDR1 MNHEY and CDR2 SMNVEV (reference sequence). CDR3 size: 15 residues. V lost 3 bases, J lost 9 bases, and 7 bases stayed unmatched. The CDR3 region is CASSLESSGRSEQFF. DNA of the CDR3: TGTGCCAGCAGTTTGGAGTCTAGCGGGAGGAGTGAGCAGTTCTTC.

The chain has TRBV27 and TRBJ2-3; D might be TRBD2 (5 bases). The CDR3 consists of 14 residues. V was clipped by 2 bases and J by 6 bases, with 12 bases between them. CDR1 is MNHEY and CDR2 is SMNVEV in the germline V gene (reference sequence). For the CDR3, the DNA is TGTGCCAGCAGTTTAACTAGTGGGTTGGATACGCAGTATTTT. Residues: CASSLTSGLDTQYF.

The CDR3 DNA reads TGCGCCAGCAGCCAGCAGTCTAGCGGGAGGTCGGACGAGCAGTACTTC. Translated, it gives CASSQQSSGRSDEQYF. The rearrangement links TRBV4-1 to TRBJ2-7; TRBD2 aligns across 11 bases. There are 16 residues in the CDR3. The germline CDR1 and CDR2 sequences are MGHRA and YSYEKL. V lost 3 bases to trimming and J lost 5 bases; unmatched junction nucleotides: 9.

The chain has TRBV18 and TRBJ2-1; D is uncertain. The ends were cut back, 3 bases at V and 4 bases at J, with 10 bases in the middle. Germline CDR1 KGHSH, CDR2 LQKENI. The CDR3 is 14 amino acids. The CDR3 coding sequence is TGTGCCAGCTCACCTATGACAACTTACAATGAGCAGTTCTTC. Its protein product is CASSPMTTYNEQFF.

This sequence joins TRBV7-8 and TRBJ2-4; D is possibly TRBD2 (6 bases). CDR1 SGHVS and CDR2 FQNEAQ come from the germline V gene. V was cut by 2 bases and J by 3 bases, with 20 bases left in between. The CDR3 loop spans 18 amino acids. The CDR3 DNA is TGTGCCAGCAGCTTATTATTCGTGGTTAGCGGAGACAAAAACATTCAGTACTTC. This encodes CASSLLFVVSGDKNIQYF.

This clone was seen more than once but under ten times. The chain employs TRBV19 and TRBJ1-5; the D gene is possibly TRBD1 (6 bases). Trimming took 6 bases from V and 4 from J, leaving 13 bases between them. CDR3 length equals 14 residues. Germline loops: CDR1 LNHDA, CDR2 SQIVND (reference sequence). The CDR3 coding sequence is TGTGCCAGTAGCCCGGGACACCAAAATCAGCCCCAGCATTTT. This sequence encodes CASSPGHQNQPQHF.

The J gene is TRBJ2-3, the V gene TRBV19, with 7 bases matching TRBD2. The CDR3 contains 13 residues. Germline values: CDR1 LNHDA, CDR2 SQIVND (reference sequence). V lost 6 bases and J lost 4; bases outside the gene matches: 4. CDR3 sequence reads: CASRSSGADTQYF. The CDR3 DNA sequence: TGTGCCAGTAGGTCTAGCGGTGCAGATACGCAGTATTTT. The full variable domain, rest sourced from reference TRBV19 and TRBJ2-3, is DGGITQSPKYLFRKEGQNVTLSCEQNLNHDAMYWYRQDPGQGLRLIYYSQIVNDFQKGDIAEGYSVSREKKESFPLTVTSAQKNPTAFYLCASRSSGADTQYFGPGTRLTVL.

V gene TRBV18 combines with J gene TRBJ2-7, with 8 positions matching TRBD2. There are 14 residues in the CDR3. Germline CDR1 reads KGHSH; CDR2 reads LQKENI. V gave up 5 bases and J gave up 0 bases; unmatched junction bases: 3. CDR3 residues: CASSTTSGSYEQYF. In DNA, the CDR3 is TGTGCCAGCTCAACTACTAGCGGCTCCTACGAGCAGTACTTC.

V gene TRBV15 combines with J gene TRBJ1-1; possible D gene TRBD1, 6 bases. V lost 2 bases to trimming and J lost 5 bases, with 12 bases between them. The CDR3 is made up of 14 amino acids. The germline gives CDR1 LNHNV, CDR2 YYDKDF (reference sequence). CDR3 sequence reads: CATSRRGGITEAFF. The CDR3 region has the DNA TGTGCCACCAGCAGAAGGGGGGGGATTACTGAAGCTTTCTTT.

The V gene is TRBV6-1, the J gene TRBJ1-4, with a tentative D call TRBD1 (6 bases). CDR3 length: 14 amino acids. Per germline, CDR1 MNHNS and CDR2 SASEGT. Trimming left V 2 bases short and J 7 bases short, with 11 bases between. The DNA for the CDR3 is TGTGCCAGCAGTGAACGGGGAGGGGGTGAAAAACTGTTTTTT. Its translation is CASSERGGGEKLFF.

CDR3 sequence (DNA): TGCGCCAGCAGCTCGGGGGGACTAAACTCTGGAAACACCATATATTTT. Protein: CASSSGGLNSGNTIYF. The chain has TRBV5-1 and TRBJ1-3; TRBD1 is a possible D gene (5 bases). The V gene lost 3 bases and the J gene lost 0 bases, with 13 bases spanning the gap. In germline, CDR1 is SGHRS, CDR2 YFSETQ. The CDR3 sequence is 16 residues long.

The chain carries TRBV5-6 and TRBJ2-3; 12 nucleotides match TRBD2. Per the germline V gene, CDR1 is SGHDT and CDR2 is YYEEEE. The ends lost 5 bases at V and 4 bases at J; junction bases unmatched: 5. The CDR3 is 15 residues long. The CDR3 DNA sequence: TGTGCCAGCAGGCAACTAGCGGGAGGTGCAGATACGCAGTATTTT. It yields the protein CASRQLAGGADTQYF.